This TCR beta chain was identified in a study of shared clonotypes between healthy human individuals. General study results and limits: When naive CD4 clonotypes were compared across a few donors, approximately 4.9% were shared.

Regarding this clone: What it binds is not known.

The method was immunoSEQ multiplex PCR; TCRdb's version includes in-frame clones alone and lacks a portion of them. The sample has about a million clones; about 75% are singletons. J was trimmed by 2 bases and V by 6 bases; bases with no gene match: 9. Germline V lookup: CDR1 MDHEN, CDR2 SYDVKM. The CDR3 loop spans 15 amino acids. Input material: memory CD4+ T cells sorted from blood. The subset: CD45RA-negative fraction. This sequence joins TRBV28 and TRBJ1-2; TRBD1 matches at 7 bases. The clonotype was recovered from a man aged 18 to 29 in good health. The CDR3 bases are TGTGCCAGCAGCCAAACAGGGGATTGGAACTATGGCTACACCTTC. Protein: CASSQTGDWNYGYTF.